The next 23 T cell receptor beta chains were all read from a single sample in a study of blood T cell repertoires in COVID-19. Clones were read by immunoSEQ multiplex PCR, and TCRdb kept only the in-frame ones, dropping some. The data hold roughly 440,000 clones, with roughly 88% observed a single time. Sequenced material: peripheral blood. The receptors derive from a woman between 50 and 59 years old with COVID-19, enrolled during active disease.

This sequence joins TRBV7-9 and TRBJ2-1; D may be TRBD2 (5 bases). CDR1 is SEHNR and CDR2 is FQNEAQ in the germline V gene (reference sequence). This CDR3 spans 15 amino acids. The V end was cut by 3 bases, the J end by 8 bases, with 17 bases between. CDR3 sequence: CASSFGESSSDEQFF. The CDR3 region has the DNA TGTGCCAGCAGCTTCGGGGAGTCTAGTAGCGATGAGCAGTTCTTC.

This clone was found a few times. This sequence joins TRBV27 and TRBJ2-7; no clear D gene. CDR1 is MNHEY and CDR2 is SMNVEV in the germline V gene (reference sequence). Trimming cost V 6 bases and J 3 bases, with 15 bases left between them. The CDR3 covers 14 residues. CDR3 nucleotides: TGTGCCAGCAGCCGTGCTGGGCAGATCTACGAGCAGTACTTC. Its translation: CASSRAGQIYEQYF.

The chain carries TRBV18 and TRBJ2-2, with D possibly being TRBD1 (6 bases). Per the germline V gene, CDR1 is KGHSH and CDR2 is LQKENI. CDR3 size: 16 residues. V was clipped by 4 bases and J by 1 base, with 13 bases between them. CDR3 sequence reads: CASSLSGTQNTGELFF. The CDR3 nucleotides read TGTGCCAGCTCACTGTCCGGGACACAGAACACCGGGGAGCTGTTTTTT.

The rearrangement uses TRBV6-6 and TRBJ1-5; D is perhaps TRBD1 (5 bases). Trimming stripped 6 bases from V and 6 bases from J, with 18 bases between. The CDR3 consists of 15 residues. The germline V gene encodes CDR1 MNHNY and CDR2 SVGAGI (reference sequence). CDR3 amino acids: CASRIDGSGIQPQHF. The CDR3 nucleotides are TGTGCCAGCAGAATAGACGGGTCAGGGATTCAGCCCCAGCATTTT.

V usage is TRBV6-5 and J usage is TRBJ1-1; 7 nucleotides line up with TRBD1. The CDR3 consists of 14 residues. Germline loops: CDR1 MNHEY, CDR2 SVGAGI. V dropped 5 bases and J dropped 3; count of bases not matched to a gene: 6. The CDR3 here is CASSLGQRHTEAFF. The CDR3 region has the DNA TGTGCCAGCAGTCTGGGACAGCGGCACACTGAAGCTTTCTTT.

The chain has TRBV19 and TRBJ2-5, with D uncertain. Trimming shortened V by 2 bases and J by 13 bases, and 20 bases separated the two germline ends. Germline values: CDR1 LNHDA, CDR2 SQIVND (reference sequence). The CDR3 contains 14 residues. As DNA, the CDR3 is TGTGCCAGTAGTATAAGGAGAGAGACCCAGTACATGTACTTC. Protein: CASSIRRETQYMYF. Full variable domain (outside the CDR3, taken from reference TRBV19 and TRBJ2-5): DGGITQSPKYLFRKEGQNVTLSCEQNLNHDAMYWYRQDPGQGLRLIYYSQIVNDFQKGDIAEGYSVSREKKESFPLTVTSAQKNPTAFYLCASSIRRETQYMYFGPGTRLLVL.

This chain uses TRBV14 with TRBJ1-2; 7 nucleotides match TRBD1. The V gene's germline CDR1 is SGHDN and CDR2 FVKESK. V dropped 5 bases and J dropped 8; count of bases not matched to a gene: 17. This CDR3 has 16 amino acids. The CDR3 DNA is TGTGCCAGCAGCACGCCGGAGGGGGCCCTCTGGGGAGGCTACACCTTC. Translation: CASSTPEGALWGGYTF.

The chain combines TRBV27 with TRBJ1-5; D unclear. Germline CDR1 is MNHEY and CDR2 is SMNVEV (reference sequence). The germline V and J ends were trimmed by 5 bases and 1 base, with 21 bases remaining between them. This CDR3 region has 18 residues. CDR3 region: CASSPTDGAGWSNQPQHF. For the CDR3, the DNA is TGTGCCAGCAGTCCCACGGATGGCGCGGGTTGGAGCAATCAGCCCCAGCATTTT.

The table lists this clone with a count of one. The chain recombines TRBV5-1 with TRBJ2-1, with 16 bases that match TRBD2. This CDR3 has 16 residues. Germline-derived CDR1 and CDR2 are SGHRS and YFSETQ. The J segment lost 12 bases and the V segment lost 3 bases, leaving 9 bases of the junction unmatched. The CDR3 region has the DNA TGCGCCAGCAGCTCGGGACTAGCGGGGGGGCTAACTAGGCAGTTCTTC. This gives the protein CASSSGLAGGLTRQFF.

This chain uses TRBV6-5 with TRBJ1-2; maybe TRBD1 (5 bases). Germline V lookup: CDR1 MNHEY, CDR2 SVGAGI. Trimming pared 5 bases from V and 6 bases from J, leaving 19 bases between. The CDR3 runs to 15 residues. Written as DNA, the CDR3 is TGTGCCAGCAGTCGGTCGCTCCTTCGGGGGGATGGCTACACCTTC. It yields the protein CASSRSLLRGDGYTF.

The genes are TRBV5-4 and TRBJ2-4; TRBD2 is a possible D gene (5 bases). V lost 4 bases and J 5 bases, leaving 10 bases between the germline ends. The CDR3 sequence is 13 residues long. CDR1 and CDR2 (germline): SGHNT, YYREEE (reference sequence). CDR3 nucleotides: TGTGCCAGCAGCCAGATCGGGGAAAACATTCAGTACTTC. Its translation: CASSQIGENIQYF.

The V gene is TRBV21-1, the J gene TRBJ1-4; TRBD1, the D gene given by the table, was not confirmed from the DNA. TRBV21-1 counts as a pseudogene. CDR3 size: 15 residues. In nucleotides, the CDR3 is TGTGCCAACGAACAGCGGGGGACAGGGAATGAAAAACTGTTTTTT. It yields the protein CANEQRGTGNEKLFF.

The chain joins TRBV6-5 to TRBJ1-1; D may be TRBD1 (5 bases). V was cut by 6 bases and J by 6 bases, with 14 bases left in between. Germline V gene data show CDR1 as MNHEY and CDR2 as SVGAGI. The CDR3 is 13 residues long. In nucleotides, the CDR3 is TGTGCCAGCAGGCGGAGTCCGGGGGCTGAAGCTTTCTTT. Amino acid sequence: CASRRSPGAEAFF.

This clone was detected only once. V and J are TRBV7-9 and TRBJ2-3; D possibly corresponds to TRBD2 (5 bases). Trimming removed 5 bases from V and 2 bases from J, with 14 bases in between. The CDR3 contains 15 residues. The germline V gene encodes CDR1 SEHNR and CDR2 FQNEAQ (reference sequence). The CDR3, as DNA: TGTGCCAGCAGCCAGGACTCCGCTATCACAGATACGCAGTATTTT. Protein product: CASSQDSAITDTQYF.

This chain connects TRBV5-6 to TRBJ1-6, with unresolved D. From germline, CDR1 is SGHDT and CDR2 YYEEEE. The CDR3 sequence is 12 residues long. The V end was cut by 6 bases, the J end by 10 bases, with 11 bases between. For the CDR3, the DNA is TGTGCCAGCATTACCCTCGGGTCACCCCTCCACTTT. It yields the protein CASITLGSPLHF.

The chain combines TRBV27 with TRBJ2-3; 8 bases are a match to TRBD1. This CDR3 region has 15 residues. V lost 4 bases and J lost 2; bases outside the gene matches: 5. From germline, CDR1 is MNHEY and CDR2 SMNVEV (reference sequence). CDR3 loop: CASSSDRVTTDTQYF. The DNA of the CDR3 is TGTGCCAGCAGTTCGGACAGGGTGACCACAGATACGCAGTATTTT.

The chain joins TRBV13 to TRBJ1-3, with 7 bases aligning to TRBD1. Germline loops: CDR1 PRHDT, CDR2 FYEKMQ (reference sequence). CDR3 size: 14 residues. J lost 2 bases, V lost 4 bases, and 2 bases had no gene match. CDR3 bases: TGTGCCAGCAGCTCGACAGGGCCTGGAAACACCATATATTTT. Protein: CASSSTGPGNTIYF.

This chain uses TRBV28 with TRBJ1-3; TRBD1 is a possible D gene (6 bases). Trimming removed 5 bases from V and 0 bases from J, with 11 bases in between. This CDR3 is 15 amino acids long. The V gene's germline CDR1 is MDHEN and CDR2 SYDVKM. CDR3 bases: TGTGCCAGCAGTGAGGGGGGGCTCTCTGGAAACACCATATATTTT. Its protein is CASSEGGLSGNTIYF. Based on the CDR3 plus reference TRBV28 and TRBJ1-3, the full variable domain is DVKVTQSSRYLVKRTGEKVFLECVQDMDHENMFWYRQDPGLGLRLIYFSYDVKMKEKGDIPEGYSVSREKKERFSLILESASTNQTSMYLCASSEGGLSGNTIYFGEGSWLTVV.

The rearrangement links TRBV27 to TRBJ2-2; D remains ambiguous. CDR1 and CDR2 from the germline V gene are MNHEY and SMNVEV (reference sequence). Trimming pared 7 bases from V and 5 bases from J, leaving 5 bases between. The length of the CDR3 is 11 residues. The CDR3 DNA follows: TGTGCCAGCAAGAGGACCGGGGAGCTGTTTTTT. It translates to CASKRTGELFF.

The chain has TRBV5-1 and TRBJ2-7, with 11 nucleotides matching TRBD2. In germline, CDR1 is SGHRS, CDR2 YFSETQ. J gave up 2 bases and V 1 base, and 5 bases lay outside the gene matches. The CDR3 contains 16 residues. As DNA, the CDR3 is TGCGCCAGCAGCTTGACGGGGACTAGCGGCGCCTACGAGCAGTACTTC. This gives the protein CASSLTGTSGAYEQYF.

This clone was found once. The chain has TRBV29-1 and TRBJ1-2, with no clear D. The germline V gene encodes CDR1 SQVTM and CDR2 ANQGSEA. V shed 1 base and J shed 0 bases, with 15 bases lying between them. CDR3 length: 16 amino acids. CDR3 DNA sequence: TGCAGCGTTGAAGCTCGTTCAGGTTTAGCTAACTATGGCTACACCTTC. This sequence encodes CSVEARSGLANYGYTF.

CDR3 amino acids: CATSINYGYTF. The CDR3 DNA reads as TGTGCCACTAGTATCAACTATGGCTACACCTTC. This chain links TRBV28 with TRBJ1-2; D not certain. CDR3 length: 11 amino acids. The germline gives CDR1 MDHEN, CDR2 SYDVKM. V was clipped by 10 bases and J by 2 bases, with 8 bases between them.

The chain carries TRBV5-1 and TRBJ2-7; D may be TRBD1 (6 bases). This CDR3 is built from 14 residues. CDR1 and CDR2 from the germline V gene are SGHRS and YFSETQ. V was shortened by 0 bases and J by 6 bases, with 13 bases between the two germline ends. This CDR3 is CASSLGGSRGEQYF. CDR3 bases: TGCGCCAGCAGCTTGGGCGGTTCCAGGGGCGAGCAGTACTTC. The whole variable domain, filled in from reference TRBV5-1 and TRBJ2-7, reads KAGVTQTPRYLIKTRGQQVTLSCSPISGHRSVSWYQQTPGQGLQFLFEYFSETQRNKGNFPGRFSGRQFSNSRSEMNVSTLELGDSALYLCASSLGGSRGEQYFGPGTRLTVT.